This is a list of T cell receptor beta chains from one sample in a study of tumor-infiltrating lymphocytes in localized non-small cell lung cancer. The repertoire was sequenced with immunoSEQ multiplex PCR; TCRdb's copy has only in-frame clones and lacks some. The sample yields about 9,200 clones, 81% seen once. The sample taken for sequencing was uninvolved lung tissue not adjacent to the tumor. The receptors stem from a human donor with non-small cell lung cancer. CDR3s include the opening cysteine and the closing phenylalanine or tryptophan. D genes are given only for firm matches. Some rows have no size entry. The others give once, few or many, or a class for an expanded clone.

J,V,size,D,CDR3,DNA
TRBJ1-1,TRBV28,NA,NA,CASSLGHTEAFF,TGTGCCAGCAGTTTGGGTCACACTGAAGCTTTCTTT
TRBJ2-7,TRBV5-1,NA,TRBD2,CASSTSLLAGDVEQYF,TGCGCCAGCAGCACTTCATTACTAGCGGGGGACGTCGAGCAGTACTTC
TRBJ2-2,TRBV5-1,NA,TRBD1,CASSLVSGGRGTTGELFF,TGCGCCAGCAGCTTGGTAAGCGGTGGCAGGGGGACCACCGGGGAGCTGTTTTTT
TRBJ1-1,TRBV6-6,NA,NA,CASKTATEAFF,TGTGCCAGCAAGACAGCCACCGAAGCTTTCTTT
TRBJ2-1,TRBV13,NA,TRBD2,CASREASGIKNEQFF,TGTGCCAGCCGCGAAGCTAGCGGGATTAAAAATGAGCAGTTCTTC
TRBJ2-3,TRBV19,NA,TRBD2,CASSAPGTSGSVWWADTQYF,TGTGCCAGTAGCGCACCCGGGACTAGCGGGAGTGTGTGGTGGGCAGATACGCAGTATTTT
TRBJ2-7,TRBV6-1,NA,NA,CASSEGLSYEQYF,TGTGCCAGCAGTGAGGGACTTTCCTACGAGCAGTACTTC
TRBJ2-7,TRBV7-6,NA,NA,CASSPTGQTPGEQYF,TGTGCCAGCAGCCCGACCGGACAGACCCCCGGCGAGCAGTACTTC
TRBJ2-1,TRBV5-6,NA,TRBD2,CASQTGRASYNEQFF,TGTGCCAGCCAGACTGGGAGGGCCTCCTACAATGAGCAGTTCTTC
TRBJ1-5,TRBV28,few,NA,CASSRMGGGPNNQPQHF,TGTGCCAGCAGTCGCATGGGGGGAGGACCCAACAATCAGCCCCAGCATTTT
TRBJ1-1,TRBV6-1,NA,NA,CASRRAVGTEAFF,TGTGCCAGCAGAAGGGCAGTCGGCACTGAAGCTTTCTTT
TRBJ2-3,TRBV6-5,few,TRBD2,CASSPGLPSTDTQYF,TGTGCCAGCAGTCCGGGACTACCTAGCACAGATACGCAGTATTTT
TRBJ2-7,TRBV5-1,NA,TRBD2,CASSFHPQTSGNGYEQYF,TGCGCCAGCAGCTTCCATCCTCAGACTAGCGGGAATGGGTACGAGCAGTACTTC
TRBJ2-3,TRBV29-1,few,NA,CSVAQGTMKDTQYF,TGCAGCGTCGCGCAGGGCACTATGAAGGATACGCAGTATTTT
TRBJ2-2,TRBV4-2,NA,TRBD2,CASSQLAGWSTGELFF,TGTGCCAGCAGCCAACTAGCGGGATGGAGCACCGGGGAGCTGTTTTTT
TRBJ2-7,TRBV4-2,NA,NA,CASSQEAIYEQYF,TGTGCCAGCAGCCAAGAGGCCATTTACGAGCAGTACTTC
TRBJ1-2,TRBV28,NA,TRBD1,CASSITGTGFPWGYTF,TGTGCCAGCAGTATAACCGGGACAGGGTTCCCTTGGGGCTACACCTTC
TRBJ2-3,TRBV5-6,few,NA,CASSSWTTEDTQYF,TGTGCCAGCAGCAGCTGGACTACCGAAGATACGCAGTATTTT
TRBJ2-1,TRBV7-8,NA,NA,CASSPGAGSSYNEQFF,TGTGCCAGCAGTCCCGGTGCAGGGAGCTCCTACAATGAGCAGTTCTTC
TRBJ1-2,TRBV4-1,NA,NA,CASSPRAEGVSVEGYTF,TGCGCCAGCAGCCCCCGCGCAGAGGGGGTCTCGGTGGAAGGCTACACCTTC
TRBJ2-2,TRBV4-1,NA,TRBD2,CASSQLPWTSAGELFF,TGCGCCAGCAGCCAACTCCCTTGGACTAGCGCCGGGGAGCTGTTTTTT